One and the same sample provided the 7 T cell receptor beta chains below, sequenced in a study of shared clonotypes between healthy human individuals (dated by TCRdb to 2020 to 2022). The method behind the library was the immunoSEQ multiplex PCR assay. This immuneACCESS table, as held by TCRdb, lists in-frame sequences with V and J called but not all clones. Of the missing ones, under half trace to an unresolved V gene in checked studies; the others have no known cause. For this sample there are more than 900,000 clones; approximately 80% appear just once. 0.55% to 0.7% of the sample goes to the ten largest clones. The specimen sequenced was memory CD4+ T cells from PBMCs. The cell subset or site label, as the study defines it: CD45RA-negative fraction. These receptors were taken from a man between 18 and 35 years old in good health. Some clones in this sample may be carry-over from other donors' samples.

Concerning this clone itself: Other DNA variants within this sample encode the same CDR3. The chain combines TRBV5-4 with TRBJ2-7, with 9 bases aligning to TRBD2. V lost 4 bases and J lost 0; bases outside the gene matches: 5. Germline CDR1 is SGHNT and CDR2 is YYREEE (reference sequence). CDR3 length: 15 residues. The CDR3, as DNA: TGTGCCAGCAGCCAGACTAGCGGCCGCTCCTACGAGCAGTACTTC. It yields the protein CASSQTSGRSYEQYF.

Comment on this clone: Other DNA sequences of this sample code for an identical CDR3. The chain employs TRBV7-3 and TRBJ1-3; D unclear. Trimming cost V 8 bases and J 0 bases, with 11 bases left between them. The length of the CDR3 is 14 residues. Per the germline V gene, CDR1 is SGHTA and CDR2 is FQGTGA. Written as DNA, the CDR3 is TGTGCCAGCTCTACGGGAACCTCTGGAAACACCATATATTTT. It encodes CASSTGTSGNTIYF.

The chain employs TRBV28 and TRBJ2-7; 13 positions agree with TRBD2. V shed 3 bases, J shed 11 bases, and the junction held 13 bases outside the gene matches. Germline V gene lookup returns CDR1 MDHEN and CDR2 SYDVKM. The CDR3 has 16 amino acids. CDR3 residues: CASSFPGGTSGNRKYF. The CDR3 nucleotides read TGTGCCAGCAGTTTCCCCGGGGGGACTAGCGGGAATCGAAAGTACTTC.

The chain employs TRBV6-6 and TRBJ1-3; no firm D call. In germline, CDR1 is MNHNY, CDR2 SVGAGI (reference sequence). The CDR3 contains 16 residues. V lost 4 bases and J 2 bases, leaving 15 bases between the germline ends. The CDR3 DNA reads TGTGCCAGCAGTTCGCGTACCCCCTTCGCTGGAAACACCATATATTTT. As protein: CASSSRTPFAGNTIYF.

This clone was counted only a few times. V is TRBV6-1 and J is TRBJ2-1, with 8 bases fitting TRBD2. Germline CDR1 reads MNHNS; CDR2 reads SASEGT. The CDR3 runs 14 residues. The V segment lost 10 bases and the J segment 6 bases; nucleotides outside the gene matches: 11. The CDR3 sequence: CAIATSAILNEQFF. CDR3 nucleotides: TGTGCCATCGCGACTAGCGCGATTCTCAATGAGCAGTTCTTC.

The genes are TRBV15 and TRBJ2-1, with D unresolved. The CDR3 has 15 amino acids. The V end was cut by 4 bases, the J end by 2 bases, with 12 bases between. Germline assignment: CDR1 LNHNV and CDR2 YYDKDF (reference sequence). Here the CDR3 DNA reads TGTGCCACCAGCACCCTGGTTCAGGCCTACAATGAGCAGTTCTTC. It translates to CATSTLVQAYNEQFF.

V and J are TRBV15 and TRBJ2-1; 8 nucleotides match TRBD2. CDR1 is LNHNV, CDR2 YYDKDF, per germline (reference sequence). J gave up 8 bases and V 1 base, and 10 bases lay outside the gene matches. CDR3 length: 16 residues. This chain's CDR3 is CATSRGRSGSADEQFF. CDR3 sequence (DNA): TGTGCCACCAGCAGAGGTCGCAGCGGGAGCGCCGATGAGCAGTTCTTC.